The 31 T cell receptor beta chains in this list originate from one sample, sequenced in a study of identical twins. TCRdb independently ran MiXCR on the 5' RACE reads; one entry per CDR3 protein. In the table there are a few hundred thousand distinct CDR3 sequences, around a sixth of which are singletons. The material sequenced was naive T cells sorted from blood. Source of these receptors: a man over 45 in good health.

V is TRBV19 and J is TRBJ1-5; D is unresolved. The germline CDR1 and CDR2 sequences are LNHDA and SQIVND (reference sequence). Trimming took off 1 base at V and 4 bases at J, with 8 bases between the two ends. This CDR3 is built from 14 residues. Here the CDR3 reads CASSIVGVNQPQHF. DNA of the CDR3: TGTGCCAGTAGTATAGTGGGCGTAAATCAGCCCCAGCATTTT.

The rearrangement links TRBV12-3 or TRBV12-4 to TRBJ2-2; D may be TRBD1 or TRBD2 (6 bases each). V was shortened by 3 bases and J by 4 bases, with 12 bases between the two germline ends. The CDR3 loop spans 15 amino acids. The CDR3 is CASSFWGAVTGELFF. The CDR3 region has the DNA TGTGCCAGCAGTTTTTGGGGGGCTGTCACCGGGGAGCTGTTTTTT.

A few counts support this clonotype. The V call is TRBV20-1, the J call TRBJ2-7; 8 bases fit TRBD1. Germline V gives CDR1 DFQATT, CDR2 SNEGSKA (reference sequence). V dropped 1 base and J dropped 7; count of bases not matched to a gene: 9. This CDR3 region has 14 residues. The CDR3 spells CSARGGTGSGEQYF. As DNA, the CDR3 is TGCAGTGCTAGAGGAGGGACAGGCTCGGGGGAGCAGTACTTC.

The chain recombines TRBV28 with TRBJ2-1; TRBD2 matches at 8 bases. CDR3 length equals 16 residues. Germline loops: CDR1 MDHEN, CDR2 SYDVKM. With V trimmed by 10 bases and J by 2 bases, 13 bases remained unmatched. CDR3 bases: TGTGCCACTTGCCATAGCGGGATTTATACCTACAATGAGCAGTTCTTC. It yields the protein CATCHSGIYTYNEQFF. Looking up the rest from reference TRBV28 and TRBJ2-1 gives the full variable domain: DVKVTQSSRYLVKRTGEKVFLECVQDMDHENMFWYRQDPGLGLRLIYFSYDVKMKEKGDIPEGYSVSREKKERFSLILESASTNQTSMYLCATCHSGIYTYNEQFFGPGTRLTVL.

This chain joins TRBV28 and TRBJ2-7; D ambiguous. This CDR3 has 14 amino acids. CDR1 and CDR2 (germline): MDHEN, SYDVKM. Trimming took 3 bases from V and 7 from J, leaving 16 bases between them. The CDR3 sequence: CASSFEDPYREQYF. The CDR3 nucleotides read TGTGCCAGCAGTTTCGAGGACCCCTATAGAGAGCAGTACTTC.

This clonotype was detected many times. This CDR3 is CASAQGETGELFF. In DNA, the CDR3 is TGTGCCAGTGCCCAGGGAGAGACCGGGGAGCTGTTTTTT. V gene TRBV2 combines with J gene TRBJ2-2, with D possibly called TRBD1 or TRBD2 (5 bases each). CDR3 length: 13 residues. The germline gives CDR1 SNHLY, CDR2 FYNNEI. Trimming left V 9 bases short and J 5 bases short, with 13 bases between.

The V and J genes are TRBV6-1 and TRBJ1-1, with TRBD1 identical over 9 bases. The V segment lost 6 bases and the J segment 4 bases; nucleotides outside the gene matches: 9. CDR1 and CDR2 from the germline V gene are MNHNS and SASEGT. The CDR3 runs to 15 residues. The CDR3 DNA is TGTGCCAGCAGAACGGACAGGGGTTGGGTCACTGAAGCTTTCTTT. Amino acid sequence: CASRTDRGWVTEAFF.

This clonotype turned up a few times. This chain's CDR3 is CASTFGGETEAFF. DNA of the CDR3: TGTGCCAGCACTTTTGGAGGGGAGACTGAAGCTTTCTTT. J is TRBJ1-1 and V is TRBV12-3 or TRBV12-4; D possibly corresponds to TRBD1 (5 bases). The CDR3 spans 13 residues. The V end was cut by 7 bases, the J end by 5 bases, with 14 bases between.

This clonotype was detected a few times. The DNA for the CDR3 is TGTGCCAGCAGCTTTAGTACAGTTGACTACGAGCAGTACTTC. Its protein is CASSFSTVDYEQYF. The chain uses TRBV7-6 and TRBJ2-7, with D hard to call. The CDR3 runs 14 residues. Germline assignment: CDR1 SGHVS and CDR2 FNYEAQ. The ends were cut back, 3 bases at V and 3 bases at J, with 12 bases in the middle.

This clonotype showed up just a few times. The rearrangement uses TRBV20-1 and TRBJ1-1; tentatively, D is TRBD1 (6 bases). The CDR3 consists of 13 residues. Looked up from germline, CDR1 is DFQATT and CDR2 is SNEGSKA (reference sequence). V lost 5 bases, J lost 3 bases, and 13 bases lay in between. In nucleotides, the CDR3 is TGCAGTGCTTTGGACAGCATAGACACTGAAGCTTTCTTT. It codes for CSALDSIDTEAFF.

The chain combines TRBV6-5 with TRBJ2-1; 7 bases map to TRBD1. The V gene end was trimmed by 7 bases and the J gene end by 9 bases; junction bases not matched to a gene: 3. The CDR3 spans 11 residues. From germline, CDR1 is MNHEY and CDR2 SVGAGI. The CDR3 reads CASTQGVEQFF. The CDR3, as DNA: TGTGCCAGCACCCAGGGGGTTGAGCAGTTCTTC.

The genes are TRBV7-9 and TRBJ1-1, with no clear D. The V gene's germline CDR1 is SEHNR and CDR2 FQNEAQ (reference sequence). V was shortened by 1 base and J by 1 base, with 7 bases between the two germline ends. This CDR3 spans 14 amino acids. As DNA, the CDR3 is TGTGCCAGCAGCTTAGGACACCCGAACACTGAAGCTTTCTTT. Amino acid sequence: CASSLGHPNTEAFF.

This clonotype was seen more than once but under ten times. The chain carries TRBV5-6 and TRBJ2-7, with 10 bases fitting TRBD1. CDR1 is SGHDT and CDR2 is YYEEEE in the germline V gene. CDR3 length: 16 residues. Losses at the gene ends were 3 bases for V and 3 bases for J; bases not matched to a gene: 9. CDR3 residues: CASSYTGTGEDYEQYF. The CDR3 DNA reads TGTGCCAGCAGCTACACCGGGACAGGGGAAGACTACGAGCAGTACTTC.

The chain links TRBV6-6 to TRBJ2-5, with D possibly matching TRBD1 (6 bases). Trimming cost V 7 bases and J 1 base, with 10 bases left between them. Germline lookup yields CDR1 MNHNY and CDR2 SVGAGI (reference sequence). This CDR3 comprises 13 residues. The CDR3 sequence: CASKDSFQETQYF. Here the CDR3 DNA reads TGTGCCAGCAAGGACAGCTTCCAAGAGACCCAGTACTTC.

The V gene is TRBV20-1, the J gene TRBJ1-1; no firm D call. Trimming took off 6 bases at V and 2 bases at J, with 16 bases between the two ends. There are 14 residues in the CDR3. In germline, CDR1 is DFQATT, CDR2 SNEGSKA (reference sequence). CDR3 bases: TGCAGTGCCTACTACGGTTCTGCTAACACTGAAGCTTTCTTT. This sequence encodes CSAYYGSANTEAFF.

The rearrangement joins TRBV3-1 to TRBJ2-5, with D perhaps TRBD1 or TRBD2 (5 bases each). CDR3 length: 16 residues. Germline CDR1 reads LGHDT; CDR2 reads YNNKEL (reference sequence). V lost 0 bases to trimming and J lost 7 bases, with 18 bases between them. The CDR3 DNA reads TGTGCCAGCAGCCAAGATCCCCCTGGCCGTGGGGGGACCCAGTACTTC. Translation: CASSQDPPGRGGTQYF.

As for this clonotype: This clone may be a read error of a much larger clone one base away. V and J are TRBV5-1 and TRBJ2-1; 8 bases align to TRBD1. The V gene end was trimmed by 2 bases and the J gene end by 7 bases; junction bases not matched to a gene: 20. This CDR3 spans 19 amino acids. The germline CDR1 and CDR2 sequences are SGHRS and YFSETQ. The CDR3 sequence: CASSFPPGRQGLNYNEQFF. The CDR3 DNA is TGCGCCAGCAGCTTTCCTCCTGGGCGACAGGGGTTGAATTATAATGAGCAGTTCTTC.

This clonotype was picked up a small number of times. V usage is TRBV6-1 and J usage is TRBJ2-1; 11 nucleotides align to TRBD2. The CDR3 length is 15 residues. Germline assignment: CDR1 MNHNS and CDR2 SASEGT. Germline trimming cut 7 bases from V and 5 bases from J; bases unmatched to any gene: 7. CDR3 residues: CASTSGTSGNNEQFF. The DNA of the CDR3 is TGTGCCAGCACCTCCGGGACTAGCGGCAACAATGAGCAGTTCTTC.

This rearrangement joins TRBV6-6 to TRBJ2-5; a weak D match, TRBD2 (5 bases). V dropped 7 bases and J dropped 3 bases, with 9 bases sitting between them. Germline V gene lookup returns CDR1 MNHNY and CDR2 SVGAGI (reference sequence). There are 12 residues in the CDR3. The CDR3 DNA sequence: TGTGCCAGCATTGGAGGAGAAGAGACCCAGTACTTC. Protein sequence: CASIGGEETQYF.

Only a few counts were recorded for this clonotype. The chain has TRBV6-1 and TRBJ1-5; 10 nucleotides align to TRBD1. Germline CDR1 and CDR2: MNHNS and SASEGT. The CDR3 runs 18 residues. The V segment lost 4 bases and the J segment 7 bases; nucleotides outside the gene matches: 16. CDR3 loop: CASSGNRDRGLSGQPQHF. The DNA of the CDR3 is TGTGCCAGCAGTGGCAACCGGGACAGGGGTTTAAGCGGCCAGCCCCAGCATTTT.

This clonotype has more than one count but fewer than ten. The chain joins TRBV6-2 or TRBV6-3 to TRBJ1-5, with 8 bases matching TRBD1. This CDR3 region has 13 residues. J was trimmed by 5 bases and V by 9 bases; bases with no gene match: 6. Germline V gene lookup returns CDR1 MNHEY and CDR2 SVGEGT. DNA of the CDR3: TGTGCCAGGGGAACAGGGGGTCATCAGCCCCAGCATTTT. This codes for CARGTGGHQPQHF.

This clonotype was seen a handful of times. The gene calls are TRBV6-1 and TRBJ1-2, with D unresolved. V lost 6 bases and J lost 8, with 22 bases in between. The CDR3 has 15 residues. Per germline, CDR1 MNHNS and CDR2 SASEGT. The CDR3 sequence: CASRQQAARTEGYTF. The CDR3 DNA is TGTGCCAGCAGGCAACAAGCCGCCAGGACCGAGGGCTACACCTTC.

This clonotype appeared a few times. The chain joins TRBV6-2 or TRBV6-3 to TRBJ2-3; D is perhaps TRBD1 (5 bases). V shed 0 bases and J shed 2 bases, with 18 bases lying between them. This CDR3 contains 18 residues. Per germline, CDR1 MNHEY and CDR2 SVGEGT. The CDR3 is CASSYSPQAIQFTDTQYF. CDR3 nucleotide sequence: TGTGCCAGCAGTTACTCGCCACAGGCTATTCAATTCACAGATACGCAGTATTTT.

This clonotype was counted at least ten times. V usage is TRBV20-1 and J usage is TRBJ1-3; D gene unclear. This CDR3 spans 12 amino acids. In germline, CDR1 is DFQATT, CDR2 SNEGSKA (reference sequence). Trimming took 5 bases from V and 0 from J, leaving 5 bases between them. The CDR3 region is CSALGSGNTIYF. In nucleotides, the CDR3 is TGCAGTGCTCTGGGCTCTGGAAACACCATATATTTT.

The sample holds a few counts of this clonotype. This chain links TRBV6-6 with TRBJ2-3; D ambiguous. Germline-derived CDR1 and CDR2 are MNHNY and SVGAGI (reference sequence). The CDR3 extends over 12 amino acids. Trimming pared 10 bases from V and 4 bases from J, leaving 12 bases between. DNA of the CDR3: TGTGCCACCCGGGTTGATCCAGATACGCAGTATTTT. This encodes CATRVDPDTQYF.

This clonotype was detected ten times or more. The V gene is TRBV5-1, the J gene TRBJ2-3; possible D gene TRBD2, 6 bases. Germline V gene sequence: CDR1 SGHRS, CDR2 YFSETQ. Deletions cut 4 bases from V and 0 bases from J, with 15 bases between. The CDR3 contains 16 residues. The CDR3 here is CASSLTPGSSTDTQYF. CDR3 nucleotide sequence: TGCGCCAGCAGCCTTACTCCCGGGAGTAGCACAGATACGCAGTATTTT.

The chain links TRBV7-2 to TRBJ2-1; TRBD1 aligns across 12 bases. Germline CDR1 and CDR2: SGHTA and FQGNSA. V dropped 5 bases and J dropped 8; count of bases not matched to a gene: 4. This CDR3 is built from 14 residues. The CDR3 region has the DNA TGTGCCAGCAGCCCGGGACAGGGGGCGGATGAGCAGTTCTTC. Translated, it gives CASSPGQGADEQFF.

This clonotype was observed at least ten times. The chain's CDR3 is CASSLGGSYYGYTF. CDR3 DNA sequence: TGTGCCAGCAGTTTAGGGGGGTCTTACTATGGCTACACCTTC. The chain employs TRBV12-3 or TRBV12-4 and TRBJ1-2; D is perhaps TRBD1 (5 bases). The CDR3 is 14 amino acids. V was clipped by 1 base and J by 3 bases, with 9 bases between them.

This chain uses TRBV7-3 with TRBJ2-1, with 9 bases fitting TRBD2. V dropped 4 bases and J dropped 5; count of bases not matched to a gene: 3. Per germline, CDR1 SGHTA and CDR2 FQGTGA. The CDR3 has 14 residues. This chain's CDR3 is CASSSSGAHNEQFF. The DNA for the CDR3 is TGTGCCAGCAGCTCTAGCGGGGCACACAATGAGCAGTTCTTC.

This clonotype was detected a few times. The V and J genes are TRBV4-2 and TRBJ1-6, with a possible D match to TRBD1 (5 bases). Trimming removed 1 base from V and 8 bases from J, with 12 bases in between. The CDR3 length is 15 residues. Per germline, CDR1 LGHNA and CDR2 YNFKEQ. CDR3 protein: CASSQAGRVDSPLHF. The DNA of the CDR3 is TGTGCCAGCAGCCAAGCCGGCAGGGTGGATTCACCCCTCCACTTT.

CDR3 nucleotides: TGCAGCGTTGCCCAAGTCGGGACAGGGAGTCGCAATGAGCAGTTCTTC. It specifies CSVAQVGTGSRNEQFF. The chain is built from TRBV29-1 and TRBJ2-1; 9 bases match TRBD1. From germline, CDR1 is SQVTM and CDR2 ANQGSEA. Losses at the gene ends were 4 bases for V and 6 bases for J; bases not matched to a gene: 13. The CDR3 has 16 residues.